A single sample is the source of the 10 T cell receptor beta chains below, sequenced in a study of blood T cell repertoires in COVID-19. Measured with immunoSEQ multiplex PCR; TCRdb has only the in-frame clones, and not every one. The sample lists 300,000 to 400,000 clones; approximately 88% were seen once. Source material: peripheral blood. The source of these receptors is a man aged 25 to 45 with COVID-19, enrolled during active disease.

The chain is built from TRBV5-1 and TRBJ1-1; 7 bases align to TRBD1. The trim removed 0 bases at V and 0 bases at J, leaving 5 bases unmatched. Germline-derived CDR1 and CDR2 are SGHRS and YFSETQ. This CDR3 region has 16 residues. CDR3 nucleotides: TGCGCCAGCAGCTTGGAGGGGGCCCCAATGAACACTGAAGCTTTCTTT. Encoded protein: CASSLEGAPMNTEAFF.

This sequence joins TRBV4-3 and TRBJ2-7, with TRBD1 matching 9 bases. Germline values: CDR1 LGHNA, CDR2 YSLEER. The CDR3 loop spans 15 amino acids. V was pared by 2 bases and J by 2 bases, with 4 bases of the junction left unmatched. The chain's CDR3 is CASSQPGTGTYEQYF. The CDR3 DNA is TGCGCCAGCAGCCAACCCGGGACAGGGACCTACGAGCAGTACTTC.

The rearrangement links TRBV10-3 to TRBJ2-1, with D possibly being TRBD2 (6 bases). The length of the CDR3 is 13 residues. From germline, CDR1 is ENHRY and CDR2 SYGVKD. The V end was cut by 2 bases, the J end by 7 bases, with 9 bases between. DNA for the CDR3: TGTGCCATCAGTGAGACGGGAGTGAATGAGCAGTTCTTC. Amino acids: CAISETGVNEQFF.

The chain links TRBV9 to TRBJ2-1, with TRBD2 matching over 9 bases. V was clipped by 0 bases and J by 10 bases; unmatched bases: 11. The CDR3 length is 16 residues. Germline V gene sequence: CDR1 SGDLS, CDR2 YYNGEE. The CDR3 reads CASSVGLTSGSREQFF. DNA for the CDR3: TGTGCCAGCAGCGTAGGATTGACTAGCGGTTCCAGAGAGCAGTTCTTC.

This clone was detected once. The chain is built from TRBV6-2 or TRBV6-3 and TRBJ2-7, with 7 nucleotides matching TRBD1. This CDR3 region has 13 residues. Germline-derived CDR1 and CDR2 are MNHEY and SVGEGT. The junction had 3 bases not matched to a gene; V was cut back by 4 bases and J by 3 bases. In nucleotides, the CDR3 is TGTGCCAGCAGTTGGGCAGGGGGCTACGAGCAGTACTTC. This gives the protein CASSWAGGYEQYF.

The genes are TRBV7-3 and TRBJ1-2, with D possibly being TRBD1 (6 bases). V lost 0 bases to trimming and J lost 3 bases, with 23 bases between them. This CDR3 comprises 19 residues. Germline CDR1 and CDR2: SGHTA and FQGTGA. CDR3 protein: CASSLTFGGDRRFDYGYTF. CDR3 nucleotide sequence: TGTGCCAGCAGCTTAACGTTTGGGGGTGACAGGCGATTTGACTATGGCTACACCTTC.

This clone was seen more than once but under ten times. The V gene is TRBV4-1, the J gene TRBJ2-7; D is unresolved. The V and J ends lost 1 base and 1 base respectively, with 8 bases between them. The CDR3 has 14 amino acids. Germline V gene sequence: CDR1 MGHRA, CDR2 YSYEKL. This CDR3 reads CASSQASQSYEQYF. The CDR3, as DNA: TGCGCCAGCAGCCAAGCGTCACAGTCCTACGAGCAGTACTTC.

This chain connects TRBV4-1 to TRBJ1-4, with D maybe TRBD1 (5 bases). V dropped 4 bases and J dropped 7 bases, with 13 bases sitting between them. Germline V gene sequence: CDR1 MGHRA, CDR2 YSYEKL. CDR3 length equals 14 residues. CDR3 nucleotides: TGCGCCAGCAGCCTGTCGGGGGTGCCTGAAAAACTGTTTTTT. Protein: CASSLSGVPEKLFF.

This clone was observed once. The chain employs TRBV4-3 and TRBJ2-7, with 13 bases that match TRBD2. Germline V gene sequence: CDR1 LGHNA, CDR2 YSLEER. This CDR3 is built from 15 residues. The V segment lost 3 bases and the J segment 4 bases; nucleotides outside the gene matches: 3. CDR3 protein: CASSQGTSGTYEQYF. In nucleotides, the CDR3 is TGCGCCAGCAGCCAGGGGACTAGCGGGACGTACGAGCAGTACTTC.

V usage is TRBV20-1 and J usage is TRBJ2-2; TRBD2 is a possible D gene (5 bases). Trimming took 5 bases from V and 9 from J, leaving 10 bases between them. This CDR3 has 11 residues. Germline lookup yields CDR1 DFQATT and CDR2 SNEGSKA (reference sequence). CDR3 sequence (DNA): TGCAGTGCTCCGGGGAATCGGGAGCTGTTTTTT. This gives the protein CSAPGNRELFF.